The next 15 T cell receptor beta chains were all read from a single sample in a study of cytomegalovirus exposure and HLA in healthy donors. This PCR relied on a set of 60 Vbeta primers and 13 Jbeta primers. Using immunoSEQ multiplex PCR, the repertoire was profiled, and TCRdb retains in-frame clones only, with some absent. The table records some 130,000 clones, more than 75% of them present only once. Sample: PBMCs. The receptors here all came from a male donor in good health and CMV-seronegative.

The CDR3 region is CASSEATAYSNQPQHF. The CDR3 DNA sequence: TGTGCCAGCAGTGAAGCTACAGCTTATAGCAATCAGCCCCAGCATTTT. The chain links TRBV25-1 to TRBJ1-5, with D hard to call. Trimming took 2 bases from V and 0 from J, leaving 11 bases between them. The CDR3 consists of 16 residues. Per the germline V gene, CDR1 is MGHDK and CDR2 is SYGVNS.

The chain couples TRBV4-3 to TRBJ2-3; a weak D match, TRBD2 (7 bases). The CDR3 loop spans 16 amino acids. V lost 1 base to trimming and J lost 2 bases, with 13 bases between them. CDR1 and CDR2 from the germline V gene are LGHNA and YSLEER. In DNA, the CDR3 is TGCGCCAGCAGCCAAGTGTGGGGGGGGGCCACAGATACGCAGTATTTT. Translating gives CASSQVWGGATDTQYF.

The rearrangement joins TRBV7-2 to TRBJ2-3, with 7 bases identical to TRBD2. Germline CDR1 SGHTA, CDR2 FQGNSA. This CDR3 is built from 14 residues. Trimming at V came to 5 bases and at J to 2 bases, leaving 4 bases not matched to a gene. The CDR3 region is CASSPAGVTDTQYF. Here the CDR3 DNA reads TGTGCCAGCAGCCCGGCGGGGGTCACAGATACGCAGTATTTT.

This clone was counted a few times. The V call is TRBV11-2, the J call TRBJ1-6; TRBD1 is a possible D gene (5 bases). Germline V lookup: CDR1 SGHAT, CDR2 FQNNGV. There are 15 residues in the CDR3. V was shortened by 3 bases and J by 2 bases, with 8 bases between the two germline ends. The CDR3 loop is CASSFGGTYNSPLHF. In DNA, the CDR3 is TGTGCCAGCAGCTTCGGGGGAACCTATAATTCACCCCTCCACTTT.

This sequence joins TRBV27 and TRBJ1-5, with 10 bases that match TRBD1. CDR1 and CDR2 (germline): MNHEY, SMNVEV (reference sequence). V dropped 1 base and J dropped 6; count of bases not matched to a gene: 6. This CDR3 comprises 16 residues. The CDR3 sequence is CASSLYGTGAGQPQHF. Here the CDR3 DNA reads TGTGCCAGCAGTTTATATGGGACAGGGGCTGGTCAGCCCCAGCATTTT.

Only a few counts were recorded for this clone. This sequence joins TRBV29-1 and TRBJ1-5; D might be TRBD1 (5 bases). CDR3 length equals 13 residues. The V end lost 6 bases, the J end lost 6 bases, and 15 bases lay between the germline ends. In germline, CDR1 is SQVTM, CDR2 ANQGSEA. For the CDR3, the DNA is TGCAGCGTAGCTGACAGTGTCCGTCAGCCCCAGCATTTT. Translating gives CSVADSVRQPQHF.

This clone came up a few times. The V and J genes are TRBV6-5 and TRBJ1-2; 8 bases line up with TRBD1. CDR3 length: 16 amino acids. Germline V gene lookup returns CDR1 MNHEY and CDR2 SVGAGI. V was pared by 0 bases and J by 5 bases, with 8 bases of the junction left unmatched. For the CDR3, the DNA is TGTGCCAGCAGTTACTCCGTACTAACAGGGGGGTATGGCTACACCTTC. Its protein product is CASSYSVLTGGYGYTF.

This clone has more than one count but fewer than ten. This rearrangement joins TRBV4-3 to TRBJ2-2; 11 bases agree with TRBD1. V shed 4 bases, J shed 6 bases, and the junction held 4 bases outside the gene matches. This CDR3 contains 15 residues. Germline CDR1 is LGHNA and CDR2 is YSLEER. The CDR3 loop reads CASSLGTGGAGELFF. The CDR3 DNA reads as TGCGCCAGCAGCCTAGGGACAGGGGGAGCCGGGGAGCTGTTTTTT.

The chain links TRBV7-2 to TRBJ2-3, with 7 bases identical to TRBD2. CDR1 and CDR2 (germline): SGHTA, FQGNSA. V was clipped by 2 bases and J by 4 bases; unmatched bases: 6. The CDR3 has 15 amino acids. The chain's CDR3 is CASSLIQRGSDTQYF. The DNA of the CDR3 is TGTGCCAGCAGCTTAATCCAGCGGGGATCAGATACGCAGTATTTT.

The J gene is TRBJ2-7, the V gene TRBV6-1; D uncertain. The germline gives CDR1 MNHNS, CDR2 SASEGT. V dropped 3 bases and J dropped 3 bases, with 9 bases sitting between them. The CDR3 length is 13 residues. The CDR3 nucleotides read TGTGCCAGCAGTGAGCAGTTCAGCTACGAGCAGTACTTC. Translated: CASSEQFSYEQYF.

CDR3 sequence reads: CASSHDSLAGAYGTDTQYF. The CDR3 coding sequence is TGCGCCAGCAGCCACGACTCTCTAGCGGGGGCCTACGGCACAGATACGCAGTATTTT. The chain carries TRBV4-3 and TRBJ2-3; 10 bases are a match to TRBD2. V was pared by 3 bases and J by 1 base, with 13 bases of the junction left unmatched. CDR1 is LGHNA and CDR2 is YSLEER in the germline V gene. CDR3 length equals 19 residues.

This chain connects TRBV11-1 to TRBJ1-1; the match to TRBD1 covers 9 bases. The V gene end was trimmed by 5 bases and the J gene end by 1 base; junction bases not matched to a gene: 8. The germline V gene encodes CDR1 SGHAT and CDR2 FQDESV (reference sequence). This CDR3 region has 16 residues. The CDR3, as DNA: TGTGCCAGCAGCCGACTAGAGGGACAGGGGAACACTGAAGCTTTCTTT. Its protein is CASSRLEGQGNTEAFF.

The V gene is TRBV5-4, the J gene TRBJ2-7, with 8 bases aligning to TRBD2. J was trimmed by 6 bases and V by 2 bases; bases with no gene match: 7. Germline V CDR1 and CDR2: SGHNT, YYREEE (reference sequence). The CDR3 runs 14 residues. The CDR3 DNA sequence: TGTGCCAGCAGCTTCCGGGAGGGGTCCGCCGAGCAGTACTTC. Its protein is CASSFREGSAEQYF.

The chain is built from TRBV7-9 and TRBJ2-7; D might be TRBD2 (5 bases). The V end lost 3 bases, the J end lost 3 bases, and 15 bases lay between the germline ends. CDR1 and CDR2 (germline): SEHNR, FQNEAQ (reference sequence). The CDR3 sequence is 15 residues long. The CDR3 sequence: CASSFGEGSSYEQYF. Written as DNA, the CDR3 is TGTGCCAGCAGCTTCGGTGAGGGTTCGAGCTACGAGCAGTACTTC.

This clone showed up just a few times. The rearrangement links TRBV19 to TRBJ1-1, with no clear D. In germline, CDR1 is LNHDA, CDR2 SQIVND (reference sequence). V lost 4 bases and J 0 bases, leaving 6 bases between the germline ends. The CDR3 runs 13 residues. The CDR3 reads CASSNEVNTEAFF. Here the CDR3 DNA reads TGTGCCAGTAGTAATGAGGTGAACACTGAAGCTTTCTTT.